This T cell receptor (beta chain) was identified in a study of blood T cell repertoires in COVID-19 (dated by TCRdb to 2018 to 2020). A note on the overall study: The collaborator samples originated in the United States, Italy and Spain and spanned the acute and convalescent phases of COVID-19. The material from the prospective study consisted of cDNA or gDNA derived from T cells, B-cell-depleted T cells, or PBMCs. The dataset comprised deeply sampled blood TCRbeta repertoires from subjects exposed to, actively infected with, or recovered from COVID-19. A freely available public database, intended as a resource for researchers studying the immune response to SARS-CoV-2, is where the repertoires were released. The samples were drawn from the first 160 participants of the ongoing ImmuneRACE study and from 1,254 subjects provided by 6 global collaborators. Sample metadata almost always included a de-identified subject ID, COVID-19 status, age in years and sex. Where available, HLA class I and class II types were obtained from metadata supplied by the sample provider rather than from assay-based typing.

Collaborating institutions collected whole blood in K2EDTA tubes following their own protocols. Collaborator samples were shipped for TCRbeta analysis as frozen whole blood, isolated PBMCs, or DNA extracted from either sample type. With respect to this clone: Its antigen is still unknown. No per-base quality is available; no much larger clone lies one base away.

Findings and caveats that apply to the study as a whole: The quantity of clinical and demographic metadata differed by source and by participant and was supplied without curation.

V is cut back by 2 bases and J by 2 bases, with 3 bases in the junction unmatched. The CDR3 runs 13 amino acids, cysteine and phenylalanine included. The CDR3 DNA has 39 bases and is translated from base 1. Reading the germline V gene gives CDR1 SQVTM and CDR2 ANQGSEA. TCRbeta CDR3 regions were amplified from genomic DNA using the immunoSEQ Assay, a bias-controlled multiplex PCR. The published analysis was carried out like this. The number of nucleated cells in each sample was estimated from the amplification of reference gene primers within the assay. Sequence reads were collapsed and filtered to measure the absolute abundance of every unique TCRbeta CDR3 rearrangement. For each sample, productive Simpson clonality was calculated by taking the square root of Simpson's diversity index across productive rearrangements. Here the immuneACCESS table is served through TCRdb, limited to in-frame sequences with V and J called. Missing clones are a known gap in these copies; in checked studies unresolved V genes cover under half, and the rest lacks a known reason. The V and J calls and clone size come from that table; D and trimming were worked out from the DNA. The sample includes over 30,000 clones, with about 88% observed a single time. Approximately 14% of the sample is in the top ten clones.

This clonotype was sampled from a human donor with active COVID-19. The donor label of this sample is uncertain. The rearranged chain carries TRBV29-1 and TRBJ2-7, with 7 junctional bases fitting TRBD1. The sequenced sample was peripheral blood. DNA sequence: TGCAGCGTTGAAAGGGACAGCCCCTACGAGCAGTACTTC. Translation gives CSVERDSPYEQYF.